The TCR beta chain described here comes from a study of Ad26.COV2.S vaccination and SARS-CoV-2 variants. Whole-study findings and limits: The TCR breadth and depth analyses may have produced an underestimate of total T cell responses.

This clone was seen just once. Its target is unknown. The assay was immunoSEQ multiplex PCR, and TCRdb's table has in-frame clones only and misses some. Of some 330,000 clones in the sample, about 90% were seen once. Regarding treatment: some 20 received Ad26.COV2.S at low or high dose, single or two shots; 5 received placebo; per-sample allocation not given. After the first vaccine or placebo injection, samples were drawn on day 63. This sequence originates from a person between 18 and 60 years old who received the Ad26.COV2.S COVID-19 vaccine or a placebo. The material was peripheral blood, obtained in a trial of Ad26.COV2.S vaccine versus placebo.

The CDR3 region is CASSSYYSATNEKLFF. The DNA for the CDR3 is TGTGCCAGTAGTTCATATTACAGTGCAACTAATGAAAAACTGTTTTTT. The chain joins TRBV19 to TRBJ1-4, with D unclear. This CDR3 has 16 amino acids. The V gene lost 5 bases and the J gene lost 0 bases, with 13 bases spanning the gap. Germline V gene sequence: CDR1 LNHDA, CDR2 SQIVND (reference sequence).